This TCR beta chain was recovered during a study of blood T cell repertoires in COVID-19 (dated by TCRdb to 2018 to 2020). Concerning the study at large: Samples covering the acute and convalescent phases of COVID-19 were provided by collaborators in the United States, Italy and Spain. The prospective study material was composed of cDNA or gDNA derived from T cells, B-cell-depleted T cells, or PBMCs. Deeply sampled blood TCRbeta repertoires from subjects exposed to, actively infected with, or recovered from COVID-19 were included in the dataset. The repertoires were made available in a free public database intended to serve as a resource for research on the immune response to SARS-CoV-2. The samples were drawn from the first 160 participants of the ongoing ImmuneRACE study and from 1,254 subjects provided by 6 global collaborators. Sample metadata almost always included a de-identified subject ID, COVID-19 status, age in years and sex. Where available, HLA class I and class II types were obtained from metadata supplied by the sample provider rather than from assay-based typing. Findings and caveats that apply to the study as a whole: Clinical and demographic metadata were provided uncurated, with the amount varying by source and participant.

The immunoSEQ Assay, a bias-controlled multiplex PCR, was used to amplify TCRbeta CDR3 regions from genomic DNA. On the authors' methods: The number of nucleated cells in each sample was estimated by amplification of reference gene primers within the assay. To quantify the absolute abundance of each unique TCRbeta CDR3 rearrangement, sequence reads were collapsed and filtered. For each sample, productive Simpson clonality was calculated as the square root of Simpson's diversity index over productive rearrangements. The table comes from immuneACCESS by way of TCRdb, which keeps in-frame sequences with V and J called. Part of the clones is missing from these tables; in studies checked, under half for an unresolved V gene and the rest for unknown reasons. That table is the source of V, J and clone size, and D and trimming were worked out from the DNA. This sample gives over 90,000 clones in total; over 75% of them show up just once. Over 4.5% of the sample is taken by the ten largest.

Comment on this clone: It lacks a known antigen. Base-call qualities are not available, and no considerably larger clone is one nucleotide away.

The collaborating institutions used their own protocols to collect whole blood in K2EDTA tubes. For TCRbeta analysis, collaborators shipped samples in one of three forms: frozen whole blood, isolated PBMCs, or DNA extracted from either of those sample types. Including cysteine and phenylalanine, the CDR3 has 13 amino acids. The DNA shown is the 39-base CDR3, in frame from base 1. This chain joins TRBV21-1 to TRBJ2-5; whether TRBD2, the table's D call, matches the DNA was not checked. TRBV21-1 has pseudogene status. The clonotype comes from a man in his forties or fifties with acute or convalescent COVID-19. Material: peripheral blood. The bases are TGTGCCAGCAGCAAAGCTGGGGAGGAGACCCAGTACTTC. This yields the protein CASSKAGEETQYF.